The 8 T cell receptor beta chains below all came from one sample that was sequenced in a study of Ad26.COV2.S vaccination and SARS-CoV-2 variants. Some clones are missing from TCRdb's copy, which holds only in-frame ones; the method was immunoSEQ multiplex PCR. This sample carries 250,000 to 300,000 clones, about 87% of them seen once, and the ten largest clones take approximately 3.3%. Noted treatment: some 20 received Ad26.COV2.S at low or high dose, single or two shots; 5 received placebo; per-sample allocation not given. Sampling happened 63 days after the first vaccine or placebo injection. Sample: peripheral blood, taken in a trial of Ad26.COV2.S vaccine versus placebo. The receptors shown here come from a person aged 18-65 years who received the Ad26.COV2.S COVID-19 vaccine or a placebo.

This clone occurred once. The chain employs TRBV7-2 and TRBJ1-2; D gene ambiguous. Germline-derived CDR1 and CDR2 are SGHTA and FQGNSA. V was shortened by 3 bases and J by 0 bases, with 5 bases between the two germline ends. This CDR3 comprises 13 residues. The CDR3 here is CASSLGANYGYTF. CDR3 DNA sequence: TGTGCCAGCAGCTTGGGTGCTAACTATGGCTACACCTTC.

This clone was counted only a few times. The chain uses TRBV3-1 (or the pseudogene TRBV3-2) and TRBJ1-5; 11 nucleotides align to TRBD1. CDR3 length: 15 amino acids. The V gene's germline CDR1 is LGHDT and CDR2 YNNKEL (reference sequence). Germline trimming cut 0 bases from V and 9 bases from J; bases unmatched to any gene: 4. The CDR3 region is CASSQDFGQGAPQHF. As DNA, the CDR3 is TGTGCCAGCAGCCAAGATTTCGGACAGGGGGCGCCCCAGCATTTT.

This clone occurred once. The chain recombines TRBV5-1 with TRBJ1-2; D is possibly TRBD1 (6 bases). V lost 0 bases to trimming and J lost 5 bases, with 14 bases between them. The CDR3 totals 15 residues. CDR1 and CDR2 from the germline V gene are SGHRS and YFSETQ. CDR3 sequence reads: CASSLAAGAPYGYTF. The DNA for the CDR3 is TGCGCCAGCAGCTTGGCGGCAGGGGCCCCGTATGGCTACACCTTC.

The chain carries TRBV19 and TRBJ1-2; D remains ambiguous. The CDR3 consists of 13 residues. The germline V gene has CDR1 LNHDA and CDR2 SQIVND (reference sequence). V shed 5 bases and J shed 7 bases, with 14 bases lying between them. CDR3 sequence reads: CASSSLEESGYTF. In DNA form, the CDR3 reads TGTGCCAGTAGTTCACTTGAGGAGTCTGGCTACACCTTC. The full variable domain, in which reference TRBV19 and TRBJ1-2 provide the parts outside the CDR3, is DGGITQSPKYLFRKEGQNVTLSCEQNLNHDAMYWYRQDPGQGLRLIYYSQIVNDFQKGDIAEGYSVSREKKESFPLTVTSAQKNPTAFYLCASSSLEESGYTFGSGTRLTVV.

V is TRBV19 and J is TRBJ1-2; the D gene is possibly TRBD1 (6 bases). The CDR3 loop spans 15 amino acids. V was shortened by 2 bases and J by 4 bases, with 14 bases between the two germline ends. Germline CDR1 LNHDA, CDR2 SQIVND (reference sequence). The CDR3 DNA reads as TGTGCCAGTAGTATACGGGCAGGGGTGTTCTATGGCTACACCTTC. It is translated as CASSIRAGVFYGYTF.

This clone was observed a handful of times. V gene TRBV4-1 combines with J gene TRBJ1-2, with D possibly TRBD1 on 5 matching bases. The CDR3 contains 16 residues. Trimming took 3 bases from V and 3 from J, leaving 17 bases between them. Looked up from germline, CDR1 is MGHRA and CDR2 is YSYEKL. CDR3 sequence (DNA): TGCGCCAGCAGCCACTCCTCGGGGGGGAATGACTATGGCTACACCTTC. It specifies CASSHSSGGNDYGYTF.

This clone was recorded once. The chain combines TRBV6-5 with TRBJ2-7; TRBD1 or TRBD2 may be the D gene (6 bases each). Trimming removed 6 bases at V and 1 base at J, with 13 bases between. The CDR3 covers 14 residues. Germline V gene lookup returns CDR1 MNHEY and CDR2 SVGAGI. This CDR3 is CASRDWGASYEQYF. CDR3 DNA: TGTGCCAGCAGGGACTGGGGGGCTTCCTACGAGCAGTACTTC.

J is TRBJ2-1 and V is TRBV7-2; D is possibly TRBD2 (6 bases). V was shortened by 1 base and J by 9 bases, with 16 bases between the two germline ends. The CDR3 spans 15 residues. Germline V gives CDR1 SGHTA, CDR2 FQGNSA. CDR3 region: CASSLGAPLGGEQFF. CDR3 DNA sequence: TGTGCCAGCAGCTTAGGGGCCCCTCTGGGGGGTGAGCAGTTCTTC.